This T cell receptor (beta chain) was recovered during a study of cytomegalovirus exposure and HLA in healthy donors. Libraries were prepared by immunoSEQ multiplex PCR; TCRdb keeps only in-frame clonotypes and omits some of them. The table lists roughly 130,000 clones, 75% to 90% of them singletons. The CDR3 covers 17 residues. Germline values: CDR1 SEHNR, CDR2 FQNEAQ (reference sequence). Trimming stripped 3 bases from V and 0 bases from J, with 16 bases between. The rearrangement links TRBV7-9 to TRBJ2-3; tentative D call: TRBD2 (6 bases). Sequenced input: PBMCs. The sequence derives from a woman aged 18-29 years in good health and CMV-seropositive. DNA of the CDR3: TGTGCCAGCAGCTTTCCATCCGGCGGGGCTAGCACAGATACGCAGTATTTT. Translation: CASSFPSGGASTDTQYF.